The present entry profiles one TCR beta chain with its context. Its antigen remains unknown. The CDR3 covers 15 residues. Trimming took 4 bases from V and 2 from J; bases not matched to a gene: 5. Germline V CDR1 and CDR2: SGHTA, FQGTGA. This entry is derived from a study of vaccination effects on CD4 cells after COVID-19. Study conclusions and caveats: Late after vaccination, infection- and vaccine-induced clones showed marked clonal contraction. There was only 1 of 255 vaccine-induced clones in healthy vaccinees that cross-reacted with common cold coronaviruses.

The table came from immunoSEQ multiplex PCR; TCRdb's copy has only in-frame clones and leaves some out. The table records some 79,000 clones, around 76% of them present only once. ViraFEST used viral peptide pools to expand antigen-specific CD4+ T cells before sequencing. Culture lasted about 10 days before CD4+ T cell isolation. None of these healthy vaccinees had been infected with SARS-CoV-2 before vaccination. PBMC were cultured at a few million per well with roughly 10 IU/ml IL-2 and approximately 10 ug/ml peptides. The chain is built from TRBV7-3 and TRBJ2-1, with 7 bases fitting TRBD2. The sequencing here drew on CD4+ T cells from PBMCs cultured with HCoV-229E spike peptides, taken before COVID-19 vaccination. The clonotype comes from a human donor who received a COVID-19 vaccine. The CDR3 region has the DNA TGTGCCAGCAGCTCTAGCGGAAATACCTACAATGAGCAGTTCTTC. Translated: CASSSSGNTYNEQFF. Based on the CDR3 plus reference TRBV7-3 and TRBJ2-1, the full variable domain is GAGVSQTPSNKVTEKGKYVELRCDPISGHTALYWYRQSLGQGPEFLIYFQGTGAADDSGLPNDRFFAVRPEGSVSTLKIQRTERGDSAVYLCASSSSGNTYNEQFFGPGTRLTVL.